The rows below give T cell receptor beta chains drawn from one sample of a study of blood T cell repertoires in COVID-19. This table comes from immunoSEQ multiplex PCR, and its TCRdb copy is limited to in-frame clones, with some not included. The data contain roughly 250,000 clones, approximately 83% of them singletons. The specimen was PBMCs or T cells enriched from blood (not recorded which). Source of these receptors: a woman aged 35 to 49 with acute COVID-19. Each CDR3 is given with its conserved first and last residue. A D gene is named only where the DNA matches it firmly. The size entry is marked missing in some rows and otherwise reads once, few, many or a size class.

j_call | clone_size | v_call | d_call | cdr3_nt | cdr3_aa
TRBJ1-1 | . | TRBV2 | . | TGTGCCAGCAGTGATCACAGATACGAGATATCCGCCCAAATGAACACTGAAGCTTTCTTT | CASSDHRYEISAQMNTEAFF
TRBJ2-1 | . | TRBV7-9 | TRBD2 | TGTGCCAGCAGCGTGACTAGCGGCCCGTACAATGAGCAGTTCTTC | CASSVTSGPYNEQFF
TRBJ1-2 | . | TRBV9 | TRBD1 | TGTGCCAGCAGCTTTGACCGGGACAGCGATAACTATGGCTACACCTTC | CASSFDRDSDNYGYTF
TRBJ2-1 | . | TRBV12-2 | . | TGTGCAAGTCGCTTCCCCCTAGGGGGGAGGGCCTACAATGAGCAGCTCTTC | CASRFPLGGRAYNEQLF
TRBJ1-5 | few | TRBV21-1 | . | TGTGCCAGCAGCAAAGGGTCGAGACAGGGTCATAGCAATCAGCCCCAGCATTTT | CASSKGSRQGHSNQPQHF
TRBJ2-7 | . | TRBV10-3 | . | TGTGCCATCAGCCCAGGGGCCGAGCAGTACTTC | CAISPGAEQYF
TRBJ2-2 | . | TRBV18 | TRBD2 | TGTGCCAGCTCACTTGTTGCGGGAGGTGACACCGGGGAGCTGTTTTTT | CASSLVAGGDTGELFF
TRBJ1-6 | . | TRBV4-1 | . | TGCGCCAGCAGCCAAGAGACAAGGCGTTCACCCCTCCACTTT | CASSQETRRSPLHF
TRBJ1-2 | once | TRBV5-4 | TRBD1 | TGTGCCAGCAGCTTAGGGGACAGGGACTATGGCTACACCTTC | CASSLGDRDYGYTF
TRBJ2-7 | . | TRBV2 | TRBD2 | TGTGCCAGCAGTACGGGTAGCGGGGTCTCCTACGAGCAGTACTTC | CASSTGSGVSYEQYF
TRBJ2-3 | . | TRBV6-4 | TRBD2 | TGTGCCAGCAGTGACTGGGGAGGGAGCTCGAGAGATACGCAGTATTTT | CASSDWGGSSRDTQYF
TRBJ2-7 | . | TRBV29-1 | TRBD1 | TGCAGCGTTGAAATCCAGGACAGGGTCAACGAGCAGTACTTC | CSVEIQDRVNEQYF
TRBJ2-1 | . | TRBV2 | TRBD2 | TGTGCCAGCAGCTCCGCGGTTGGGACTAGCGGGAACTGGCAGTTCTTC | CASSSAVGTSGNWQFF
TRBJ1-6 | . | TRBV6-1 | . | TGTGCCAGCAGTGAAGCAGGGGGAAATTCACCCCTCCACTTT | CASSEAGGNSPLHF
TRBJ1-1 | . | TRBV3-1/TRBV3-2 | . | TGTGCCAGCGGGCGGGCGAACACTGAAGCTTTCTTT | CASGRANTEAFF
TRBJ1-1 | . | TRBV6-5 | . | TGTGCCAGCCAGAGACAGGCAAACACTGAAGCTTTCTTT | CASQRQANTEAFF
TRBJ2-5 | . | TRBV19 | TRBD2 | TGTGCCAGTAGTTCACGACTAGCGGGAGTAGGAGAGACCCAGTACTTC | CASSSRLAGVGETQYF
TRBJ1-2 | few | TRBV12-3/TRBV12-4 | TRBD1 | TGTGCCAGCAGTGACAGGGTTGGCTATGGCTACACCTTC | CASSDRVGYGYTF
TRBJ1-1 | . | TRBV5-8 | TRBD1 | TGTGCCAGCAGCCCCTTTATGGGACAGATGAACACTGAAGCTTTCTTT | CASSPFMGQMNTEAFF
TRBJ2-7 | . | TRBV9 | . | TGTGCCAGCAGCGTAGATCTTAGCTACGAGCAGTACTTC | CASSVDLSYEQYF
TRBJ1-1 | once | TRBV7-2 | TRBD1 | TGTGCCAGCAGCTCCTGGGACAGGAACACTGAAGCTTTCTTT | CASSSWDRNTEAFF
TRBJ2-1 | . | TRBV7-8 | TRBD2 | TGTGCCAGCAGCTTAGAAGGACTAGCGGTCATCTCCTACAATGAGCAGTTCTTC | CASSLEGLAVISYNEQFF
TRBJ2-7 | . | TRBV3-1/TRBV3-2 | . | TGTGCCAGCAGCCCGCGGGGCTCCTACGAGCAGTACTTC | CASSPRGSYEQYF
TRBJ2-2 | . | TRBV9 | TRBD1 | TGTGCCAGCAGCGTAGAAGGGACAGGGAACACCGGGGAGCTGTTTTTT | CASSVEGTGNTGELFF
TRBJ1-6 | . | TRBV21-1 | . | TGTGCCAGCAGCAAAGGGGGACAGGGGTTAACACCCCTCCACTTT | CASSKGGQGLTPLHF
TRBJ2-7 | . | TRBV5-4 | . | TGTGCCAGCAGCCTGGGTACGACTAGGGGTCCGTACGAGCAGTACTTC | CASSLGTTRGPYEQYF
TRBJ2-7 | . | TRBV11-2 | . | TGTGCCAGCAGCTTAGGTCCGGAGGAGAGCTCCTACGAGCAGTACTTC | CASSLGPEESSYEQYF
TRBJ2-7 | . | TRBV10-2 | TRBD1 | TGCGCCAGCAGGGATTTCGGGACAGAGACGTCTTGGGACAACCTCAACCTTCTCAACGAGCAGTACTTC | CASRDFGTETSWDNLNLLNEQYF
TRBJ2-1 | . | TRBV6-1 | TRBD2 | TGTGCCAGCAGTGAAGAGCGGGAGGATTTTTGGGAGAACAATGAGCAGTTCTTC | CASSEEREDFWENNEQFF
TRBJ2-1 | . | TRBV18 | TRBD2 | TGTGCCAGCTCACTTTACGGGACTAGGGTCTCCTACAATGAGCAGTTCTTC | CASSLYGTRVSYNEQFF
TRBJ2-1 | few | TRBV3-1/TRBV3-2 | . | TGTGCCAGCAGCCAAGATGTACGGGCCTACAATGAGCAGTTCTTC | CASSQDVRAYNEQFF
TRBJ2-7 | . | TRBV19 | TRBD1 | TGTGCCAGTAGTATTTGGGGACAGGGAAACGAGCAGTACTTC | CASSIWGQGNEQYF